This TCR beta chain emerged from a study of blood T cell repertoires in COVID-19. At the level of the study: The United States, Italy and Spain provided the acute and convalescent COVID-19 samples. The cDNA or gDNA used as material had been derived from T cells, B-cell-depleted T cells, or PBMCs.

Sequenced by immunoSEQ multiplex PCR; TCRdb stores in-frame clones only, minus some. Among around 140,000 clones listed, 75% to 90% were seen once. Germline V gene lookup returns CDR1 SGHTA and CDR2 FQGNSA. V was trimmed by 2 bases and J by 0 bases, leaving 8 bases between them. This CDR3 is 15 amino acids long. The sample taken for sequencing was peripheral blood. This receptor was taken from a man between 60 and 75 years old with active or convalescent COVID-19. This chain joins TRBV7-2 and TRBJ2-1; D is unclear. The CDR3 is CASSLTAYSYNEQFF. The CDR3 nucleotides are TGTGCCAGCAGCTTAACTGCCTACTCCTACAATGAGCAGTTCTTC.